The T cell receptor (beta chain) described here comes from a study of shared clonotypes between healthy human individuals. Study-wide results and limits: Some clonotypes were shared by all four sorted-subset donors, while others were not shared. The non-shared ones had lower generation probabilities than the shared ones.

Trimming pared 4 bases from V and 4 bases from J, leaving 7 bases between. CDR1 and CDR2 from the germline V gene are SNHLY and FYNNEI. CDR3 length: 12 residues. About this clone itself: Its antigen is still unknown.

The naive CD8 subset, CD45RO-negative cells positively selected for CCR7, excluded terminally differentiated effector memory CD45RA+ cells. Donors, without exception, were Caucasian adults residing in Nashville, Tennessee. Genomic DNA from each subset was divided evenly over several immunoSEQ plates. Some clones are missing from TCRdb's copy, which holds only in-frame ones; the method was immunoSEQ multiplex PCR. The sample holds approximately 810,000 clones; around 93% are singletons and the top ten take under 30%. The sequencing sample was made of naive CD8+ T cells sorted from blood. The source of this sequence is a man aged 25 to 40 in good health. This sequence joins TRBV2 and TRBJ1-2, with D uncertain. In nucleotides, the CDR3 is TGTGCCAGCAGTGGGGATTTCTATGGCTACACCTTC. Protein: CASSGDFYGYTF.